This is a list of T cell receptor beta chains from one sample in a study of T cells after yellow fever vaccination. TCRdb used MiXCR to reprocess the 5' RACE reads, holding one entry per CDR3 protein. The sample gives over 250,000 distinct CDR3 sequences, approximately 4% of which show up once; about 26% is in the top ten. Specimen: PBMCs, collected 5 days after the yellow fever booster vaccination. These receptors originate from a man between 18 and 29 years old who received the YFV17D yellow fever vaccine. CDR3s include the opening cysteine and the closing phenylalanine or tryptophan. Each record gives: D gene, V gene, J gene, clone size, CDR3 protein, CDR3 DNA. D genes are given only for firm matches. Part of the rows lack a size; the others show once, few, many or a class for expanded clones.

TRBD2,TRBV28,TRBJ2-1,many,CASRGLAGNNEQFF,TGTGCCAGCCGGGGACTAGCGGGGAACAATGAGCAGTTCTTC
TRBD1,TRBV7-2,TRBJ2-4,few,CASSSGQGGIAKNIQYF,TGTGCCAGCAGTTCCGGACAGGGCGGAATAGCCAAAAACATTCAGTACTTC
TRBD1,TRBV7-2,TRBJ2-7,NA,CASSPGTGFYEQYF,TGTGCCAGCAGCCCCGGGACAGGGTTCTACGAGCAGTACTTC
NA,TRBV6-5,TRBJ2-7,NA,CASSSGRTVYEQYF,TGTGCCAGCAGTTCGGGGAGGACAGTCTACGAGCAGTACTTC
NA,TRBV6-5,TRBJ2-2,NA,CASSYSARGELFF,TGTGCCAGCAGTTACTCTGCTCGAGGGGAGCTGTTTTTT
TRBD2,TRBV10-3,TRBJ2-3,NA,CAISERGLAGSTDTQYF,TGTGCCATCAGTGAGCGGGGGCTAGCGGGGTCCACAGATACGCAGTATTTT
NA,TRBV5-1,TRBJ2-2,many,CASSLVTRNTGELFF,TGCGCCAGCAGCTTGGTCACACGGAACACCGGGGAGCTGTTTTTT
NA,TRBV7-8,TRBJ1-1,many,CASSSEQRTEAFF,TGTGCCAGCAGCTCCGAACAGAGAACTGAAGCTTTCTTT
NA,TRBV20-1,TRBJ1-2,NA,CSARGYPLAGDGYTF,TGCAGTGCTAGAGGCTATCCGCTTGCGGGGGATGGCTACACCTTC
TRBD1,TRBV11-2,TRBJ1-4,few,CASSYSDRGPLDEKLFF,TGTGCCAGCAGCTACTCGGACAGGGGGCCCTTGGATGAAAAACTGTTTTTT
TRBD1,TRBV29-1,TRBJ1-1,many,CSPQRQGPNTEAFF,TGCAGCCCGCAAAGACAGGGCCCGAACACTGAAGCTTTCTTT
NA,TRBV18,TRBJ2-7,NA,CASSPDRKEGYEQYF,TGTGCCAGCTCACCCGACAGGAAGGAAGGCTACGAGCAGTACTTC
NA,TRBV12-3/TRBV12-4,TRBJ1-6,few,CASSFKGLVSPLHF,TGTGCCAGCAGTTTCAAGGGGTTGGTTTCACCCCTCCACTTT
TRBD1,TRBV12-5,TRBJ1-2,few,CASGDRGRGVKPFTHNYGYTF,TGTGCTAGTGGTGACAGGGGAAGAGGCGTAAAACCCTTCACTCATAACTATGGCTACACCTTC
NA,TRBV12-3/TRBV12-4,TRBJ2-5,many,CASSSAGYGTQYF,TGTGCCAGCAGTTCTGCCGGGTATGGGACCCAGTACTTC
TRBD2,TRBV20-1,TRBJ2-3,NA,CSARHVGGVDTQYF,TGCAGTGCTAGACATGTCGGGGGGGTCGATACGCAGTATTTT
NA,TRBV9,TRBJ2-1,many,CASSVSGWGYNEQFF,TGTGCCAGCAGCGTGAGCGGTTGGGGCTACAATGAGCAGTTCTTC
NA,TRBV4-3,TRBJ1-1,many,CASSQGPWGDNTEAFF,TGCGCCAGCAGCCAAGGGCCCTGGGGAGACAACACTGAAGCTTTCTTT
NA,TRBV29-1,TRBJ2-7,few,CSVEDSLYEQYF,TGCAGCGTCGAGGACAGCTTATACGAGCAGTACTTC
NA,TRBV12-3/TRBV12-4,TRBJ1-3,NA,CASRDWSSGNTIYF,TGTGCCAGCAGGGACTGGAGCTCTGGAAACACCATATATTTT
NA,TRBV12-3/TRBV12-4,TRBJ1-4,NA,CASSLNEQKLFF,TGTGCCAGCAGTTTAAACGAACAAAAACTGTTTTTT
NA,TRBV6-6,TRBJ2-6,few,CASSSRDSGANVLTF,TGTGCCAGCAGTTCCCGGGACTCTGGGGCCAACGTCCTGACTTTC
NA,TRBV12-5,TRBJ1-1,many,CASGLARGEDTEAFF,TGTGCTAGTGGTTTGGCCCGGGGGGAAGACACTGAAGCTTTCTTT
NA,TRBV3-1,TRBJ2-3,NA,CASREPGTDTQYF,TGTGCCAGCAGGGAACCGGGCACAGATACGCAGTATTTT